The present T cell receptor (beta chain) was sequenced within a study of PD-1 blockade in classical Hodgkin lymphoma. The study, taken as a whole, reports: Complete responders showed a baseline diversity that resembled the diversity of newly diagnosed patients. Reported baseline diversity: healthy donors highest, relapsed/refractory patients lowest. Exclusion was the outcome for patients who began nivolumab under 1 year after ASCT.

There are 13 residues in the CDR3. The V end lost 0 bases, the J end lost 9 bases, and 9 bases lay between the germline ends. Per germline, CDR1 SGHTA and CDR2 FQGTGA. Described time point: cycle 4 day 1 (C4D1), after more than 5 weeks of nivolumab. Brentuximab vedotin exposure varied, and every patient relapsed after autologous stem cell transplantation. In regard to this clone: Its antigen is as yet unknown.

Data came from immunoSEQ multiplex PCR; TCRdb stores just in-frame clones and leaves some out. The sample has some 58,000 clones, around nine tenths seen once; the top ten hold around 8%. The sample in question was peripheral blood mononuclear cells (PBMCs), obtained before the fourth cycle of nivolumab. This TCR was sampled from a human donor with classical Hodgkin lymphoma. The gene calls are TRBV7-3 and TRBJ2-1, with D possibly being TRBD1 (5 bases). The CDR3 loop is CASSLTGVSEQFF. Written as DNA, the CDR3 is TGTGCCAGCAGCTTAACAGGGGTTAGTGAGCAGTTCTTC.